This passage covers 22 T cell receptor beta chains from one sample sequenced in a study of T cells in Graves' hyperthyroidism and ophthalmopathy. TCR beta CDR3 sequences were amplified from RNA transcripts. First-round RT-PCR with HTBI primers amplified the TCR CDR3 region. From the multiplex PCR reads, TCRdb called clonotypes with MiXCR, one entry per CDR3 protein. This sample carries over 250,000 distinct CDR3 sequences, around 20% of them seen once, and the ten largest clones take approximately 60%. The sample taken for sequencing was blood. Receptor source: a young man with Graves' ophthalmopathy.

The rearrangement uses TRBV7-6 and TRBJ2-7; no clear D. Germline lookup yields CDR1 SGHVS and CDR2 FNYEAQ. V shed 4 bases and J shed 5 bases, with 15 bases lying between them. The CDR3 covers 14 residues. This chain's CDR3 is CASSSEVVNNEQYF. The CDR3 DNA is TGTGCCAGCAGCTCCGAGGTGGTAAACAACGAGCAGTACTTC.

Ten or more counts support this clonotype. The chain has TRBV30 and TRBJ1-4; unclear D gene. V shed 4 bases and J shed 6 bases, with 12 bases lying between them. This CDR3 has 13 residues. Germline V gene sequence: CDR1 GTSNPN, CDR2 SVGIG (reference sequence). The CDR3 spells CAWMVGRHEKLFF. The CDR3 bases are TGTGCCTGGATGGTCGGGAGGCATGAAAAACTGTTTTTT.

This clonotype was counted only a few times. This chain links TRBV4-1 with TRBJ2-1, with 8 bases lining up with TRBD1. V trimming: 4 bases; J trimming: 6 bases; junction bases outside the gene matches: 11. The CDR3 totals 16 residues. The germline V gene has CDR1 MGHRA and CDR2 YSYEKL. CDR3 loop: CASSLFGGQGSNEQFF. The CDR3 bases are TGCGCCAGCAGCCTTTTTGGAGGACAGGGTTCCAATGAGCAGTTCTTC.

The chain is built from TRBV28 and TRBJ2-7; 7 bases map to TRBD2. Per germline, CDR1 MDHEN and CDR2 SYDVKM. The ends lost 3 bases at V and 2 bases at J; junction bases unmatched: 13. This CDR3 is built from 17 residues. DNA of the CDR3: TGTGCCAGCAGTTTCGGGTCGTTTGGGGGGAGGGCCTACGAGCAGTACTTC. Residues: CASSFGSFGGRAYEQYF.

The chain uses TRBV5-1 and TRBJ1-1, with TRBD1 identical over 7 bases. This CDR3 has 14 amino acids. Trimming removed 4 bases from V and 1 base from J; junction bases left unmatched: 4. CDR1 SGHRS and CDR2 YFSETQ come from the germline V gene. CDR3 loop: CASSSGQANTEAFF. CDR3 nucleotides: TGCGCCAGCAGCAGCGGACAGGCGAACACTGAAGCTTTCTTT. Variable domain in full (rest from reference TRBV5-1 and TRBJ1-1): KAGVTQTPRYLIKTRGQQVTLSCSPISGHRSVSWYQQTPGQGLQFLFEYFSETQRNKGNFPGRFSGRQFSNSRSEMNVSTLELGDSALYLCASSSGQANTEAFFGQGTRLTVV.

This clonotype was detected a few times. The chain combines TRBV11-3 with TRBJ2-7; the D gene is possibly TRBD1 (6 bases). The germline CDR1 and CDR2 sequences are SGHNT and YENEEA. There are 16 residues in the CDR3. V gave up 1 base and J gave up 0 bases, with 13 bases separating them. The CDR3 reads CASSLGRTGTSYEQYF. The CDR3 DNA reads TGTGCCAGCAGCTTAGGGAGAACAGGGACCTCCTACGAGCAGTACTTC.

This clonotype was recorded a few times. CDR3 in amino acids: CASSAGTGWTEAFF. As DNA, the CDR3 is TGTGCCAGCAGCGCCGGGACAGGGTGGACTGAAGCTTTCTTT. The chain recombines TRBV14 with TRBJ1-1; TRBD1 matches at 9 bases. V shed 5 bases and J 5 bases; nucleotides not matched to a gene: 6. CDR3 size: 14 residues. The germline V gene encodes CDR1 SGHDN and CDR2 FVKESK.

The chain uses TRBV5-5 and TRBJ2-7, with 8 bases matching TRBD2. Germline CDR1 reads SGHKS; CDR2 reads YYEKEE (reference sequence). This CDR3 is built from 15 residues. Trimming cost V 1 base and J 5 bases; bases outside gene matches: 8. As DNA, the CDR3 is TGTGCCAGCAGCTTGCCGGGAGGGCCCATCCACGAGCAGTACTTC. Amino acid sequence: CASSLPGGPIHEQYF.

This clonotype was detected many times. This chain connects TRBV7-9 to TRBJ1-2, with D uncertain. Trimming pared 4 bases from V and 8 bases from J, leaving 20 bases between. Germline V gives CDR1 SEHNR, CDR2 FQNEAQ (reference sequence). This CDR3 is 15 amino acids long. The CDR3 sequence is CASSSSTGPREGYTF. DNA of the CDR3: TGTGCCAGCAGCTCATCGACCGGGCCGCGAGAAGGCTACACCTTC.

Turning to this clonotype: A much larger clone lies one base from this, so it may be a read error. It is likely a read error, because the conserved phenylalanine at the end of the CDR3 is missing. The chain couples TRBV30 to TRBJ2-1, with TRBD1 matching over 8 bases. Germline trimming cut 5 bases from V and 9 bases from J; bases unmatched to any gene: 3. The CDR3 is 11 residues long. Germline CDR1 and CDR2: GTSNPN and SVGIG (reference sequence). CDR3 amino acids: CAWDRGREQFS. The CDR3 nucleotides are TGTGCCTGGGACAGGGGACGTGAGCAGTTCTCC.

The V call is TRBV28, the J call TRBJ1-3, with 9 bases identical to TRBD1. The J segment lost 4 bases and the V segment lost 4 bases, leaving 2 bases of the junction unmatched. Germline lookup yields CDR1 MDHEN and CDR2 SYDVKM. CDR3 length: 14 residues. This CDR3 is CASSSGTGGNTIYF. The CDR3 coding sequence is TGTGCCAGCAGTTCCGGGACAGGGGGAAACACCATATATTTT.

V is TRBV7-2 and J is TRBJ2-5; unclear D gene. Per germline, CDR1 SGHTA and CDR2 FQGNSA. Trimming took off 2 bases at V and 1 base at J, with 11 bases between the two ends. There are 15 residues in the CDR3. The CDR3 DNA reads TGTGCCAGCAGCTTACCGACGGGCAGCCAAGAGACCCAGTACTTC. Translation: CASSLPTGSQETQYF.

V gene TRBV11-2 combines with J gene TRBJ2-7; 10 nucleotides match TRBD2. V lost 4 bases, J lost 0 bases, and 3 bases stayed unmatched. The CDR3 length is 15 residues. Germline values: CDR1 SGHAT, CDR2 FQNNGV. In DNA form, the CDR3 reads TGTGCCAGCAGCTCGCTAGCGGGGGCCTCCTACGAGCAGTACTTC. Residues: CASSSLAGASYEQYF.

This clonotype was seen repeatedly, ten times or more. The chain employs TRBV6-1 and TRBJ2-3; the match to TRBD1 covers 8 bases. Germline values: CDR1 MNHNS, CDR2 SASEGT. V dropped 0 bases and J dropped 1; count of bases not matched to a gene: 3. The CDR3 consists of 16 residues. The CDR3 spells CASSEAPGQGTDTQYF. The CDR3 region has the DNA TGTGCCAGCAGTGAAGCACCGGGACAGGGCACAGATACGCAGTATTTT.

The CDR3 DNA is TGCAGTGCTAGAGCCAGGACAGATACGCAGTATTTT. This codes for CSARARTDTQYF. The chain carries TRBV20-1 and TRBJ2-3, with no clear D. This CDR3 contains 12 residues. From germline, CDR1 is DFQATT and CDR2 SNEGSKA (reference sequence). Trimming removed 1 base from V and 3 bases from J, with 5 bases in between.

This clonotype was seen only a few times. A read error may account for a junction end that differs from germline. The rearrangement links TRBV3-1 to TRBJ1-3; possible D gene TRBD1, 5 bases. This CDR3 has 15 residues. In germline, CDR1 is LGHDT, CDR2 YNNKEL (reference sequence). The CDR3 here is CASSQRGGGGNTTYF. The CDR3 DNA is TGTGCCAGCAGCCAGCGTGGGGGAGGTGGAAACACCACATATTTT.

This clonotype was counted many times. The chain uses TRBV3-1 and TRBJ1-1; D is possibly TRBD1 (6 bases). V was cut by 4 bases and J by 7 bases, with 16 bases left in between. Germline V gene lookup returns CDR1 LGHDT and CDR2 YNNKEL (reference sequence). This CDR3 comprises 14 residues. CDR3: CASSRQGLYFEAFF. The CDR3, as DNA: TGTGCCAGCAGCCGGCAGGGGCTCTACTTTGAAGCTTTCTTT. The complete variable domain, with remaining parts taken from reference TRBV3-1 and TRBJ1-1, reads DTAVSQTPKYLVTQMGNDKSIKCEQNLGHDTMYWYKQDSKKFLKIMFSYNNKELIINETVPNRFSPKSPDKAHLNLHINSLELGDSAVYFCASSRQGLYFEAFFGQGTRLTVV.

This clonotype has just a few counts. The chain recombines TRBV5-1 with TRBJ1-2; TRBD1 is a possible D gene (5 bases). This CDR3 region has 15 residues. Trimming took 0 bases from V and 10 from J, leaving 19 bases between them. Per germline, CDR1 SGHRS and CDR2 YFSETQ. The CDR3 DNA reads TGCGCCAGCAGCTTGGGGGACCGAGCTATTAATGCCTACACCTTC. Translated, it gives CASSLGDRAINAYTF. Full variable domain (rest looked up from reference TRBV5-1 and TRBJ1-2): KAGVTQTPRYLIKTRGQQVTLSCSPISGHRSVSWYQQTPGQGLQFLFEYFSETQRNKGNFPGRFSGRQFSNSRSEMNVSTLELGDSALYLCASSLGDRAINAYTFGSGTRLTVV.

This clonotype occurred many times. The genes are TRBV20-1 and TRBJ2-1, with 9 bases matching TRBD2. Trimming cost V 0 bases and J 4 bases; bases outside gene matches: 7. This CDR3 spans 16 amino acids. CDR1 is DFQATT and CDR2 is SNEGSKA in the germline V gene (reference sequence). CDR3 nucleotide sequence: TGCAGTGCTAGAGATCGACCTAGCGGGGTTTACAATGAGCAGTTCTTC. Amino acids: CSARDRPSGVYNEQFF.

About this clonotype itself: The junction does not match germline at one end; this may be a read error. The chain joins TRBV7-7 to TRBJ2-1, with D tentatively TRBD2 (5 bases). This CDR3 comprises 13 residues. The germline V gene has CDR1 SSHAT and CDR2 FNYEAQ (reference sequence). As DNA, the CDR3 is TGTGCTAGCAGCTCGGACGGACTCAATGAGCAGTTCTTC. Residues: CASSSDGLNEQFF.

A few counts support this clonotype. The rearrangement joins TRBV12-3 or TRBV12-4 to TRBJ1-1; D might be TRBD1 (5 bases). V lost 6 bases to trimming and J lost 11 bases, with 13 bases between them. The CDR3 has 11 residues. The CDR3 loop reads CASSLGTQAFF. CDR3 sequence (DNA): TGTGCCAGCAGCCTAGGGACTCAGGCTTTCTTT.

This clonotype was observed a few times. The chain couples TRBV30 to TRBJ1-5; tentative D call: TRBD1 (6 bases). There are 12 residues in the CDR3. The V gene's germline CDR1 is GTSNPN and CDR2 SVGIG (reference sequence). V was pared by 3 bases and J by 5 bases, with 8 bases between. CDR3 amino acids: CAWRTGYQPQHF. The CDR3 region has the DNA TGTGCCTGGAGGACAGGATATCAGCCCCAGCATTTT.